This T cell receptor beta chain appears in the sequencing data of a study of CD8+ T cells in alopecia areata. Study background: Once tofacitinib had been taken for 6 to 18 months, 6 months off drug followed. Severity scores in treated patients reflected the percentage of scalp affected.

The CDR3 is made up of 13 amino acids. In germline, CDR1 is MNHEY, CDR2 SMNVEV (reference sequence). V shed 9 bases and J 4 bases; nucleotides not matched to a gene: 6. Extracted from the samples, RNA was reverse transcribed into cDNA to serve as the sequencing template. The assay was immunoSEQ multiplex PCR, and TCRdb's table has in-frame clones only and misses some. Here the sample spans around 150,000 clones, about two thirds being singletons. Comments on this clone: The target antigen is unknown.

Treatment meaning: oral pan-JAK inhibitor, 5-10 mg twice daily. Study-wide findings and caveats: Unlike in mice, where it was clearer, TCR sharing across patients was less clear, possibly HLA-related.

The V and J genes are TRBV27 and TRBJ1-1, with TRBD1 matching over 9 bases. The sample was CD4+ T cells sorted from blood, taken at week 4, from a patient treated with tofacitinib. The sequence was obtained from a human donor with alopecia areata. The CDR3 nucleotides read TGTGCCAGTTACAGGGGGCAGGCCACTGAAGCTTTCTTT. It encodes CASYRGQATEAFF.